These 20 T cell receptor beta chains were sequenced from one sample in a study of blood T cell repertoires in COVID-19. Produced via immunoSEQ multiplex PCR; TCRdb's table is partial and in-frame only. The profile shows some 270,000 clones, roughly 90% of them singletons. The sequencing input was peripheral blood. The receptors derive from a man between 50 and 59 years old with acute or convalescent COVID-19.

V gene TRBV11-3 combines with J gene TRBJ2-3; D unclear. This CDR3 has 13 amino acids. V was clipped by 2 bases and J by 4 bases, with 7 bases between them. Germline CDR1 and CDR2: SGHNT and YENEEA. In DNA, the CDR3 is TGTGCCAGCAGCTTATATAATGCAGATACGCAGTATTTT. This translates into CASSLYNADTQYF.

Only one count was recorded for this clone. V usage is TRBV19 and J usage is TRBJ1-1; D perhaps matches TRBD1 (5 bases). Germline values: CDR1 LNHDA, CDR2 SQIVND (reference sequence). The V gene lost 1 base and the J gene lost 0 bases, with 9 bases spanning the gap. The length of the CDR3 is 15 residues. CDR3 residues: CASSIGGSMNTEAFF. CDR3 DNA: TGTGCCAGTAGTATAGGGGGCAGTATGAACACTGAAGCTTTCTTT.

This sequence joins TRBV27 and TRBJ1-1, with TRBD1 matching 7 bases. CDR1 and CDR2 (germline): MNHEY, SMNVEV (reference sequence). The CDR3 length is 14 residues. Trimming at V came to 5 bases and at J to 2 bases, leaving 5 bases not matched to a gene. This CDR3 is CASSIDRVNTEAFF. The CDR3 DNA reads as TGTGCCAGCAGTATAGACAGGGTTAACACTGAAGCTTTCTTT.

This chain connects TRBV6-6 to TRBJ1-2; the D is unclear. The V end lost 0 bases, the J end lost 5 bases, and 10 bases lay between the germline ends. Germline V gives CDR1 MNHNY, CDR2 SVGAGI (reference sequence). The CDR3 runs to 14 residues. CDR3 in DNA: TGTGCCAGCAGTTACTCGAACGATCTATATGGCTACACCTTC. Its translation: CASSYSNDLYGYTF.

This chain joins TRBV29-1 and TRBJ1-2; TRBD1 matches at 9 bases. This CDR3 comprises 14 residues. Germline CDR1 and CDR2: SQVTM and ANQGSEA. V was clipped by 7 bases and J by 2 bases; unmatched bases: 8. In nucleotides, the CDR3 is TGCAGCGGGGCCGGGACAGGGCCCAACTATGGCTACACCTTC. Encoded protein: CSGAGTGPNYGYTF.

This CDR3 is CASSQGGNTEAFF. The DNA for the CDR3 is TGTGCCAGCAGTCAGGGAGGGAACACTGAAGCTTTCTTT. This chain uses TRBV2 with TRBJ1-1; D is possibly TRBD1 (5 bases). Trimming stripped 5 bases from V and 1 base from J, with 8 bases between. CDR3 length equals 13 residues. Germline V gene data show CDR1 as SNHLY and CDR2 as FYNNEI.

V and J are TRBV19 and TRBJ2-5, with D perhaps matching TRBD1 (6 bases). The CDR3 is made up of 13 amino acids. V was trimmed by 7 bases and J by 4 bases, leaving 13 bases between them. Per germline, CDR1 LNHDA and CDR2 SQIVND (reference sequence). The chain's CDR3 is CASIIPQGETQYF. CDR3 coding DNA: TGTGCCAGTATTATCCCACAGGGAGAGACCCAGTACTTC.

The J gene is TRBJ2-6, the V gene TRBV5-1; a weak D match, TRBD2 (6 bases). This CDR3 contains 17 residues. From germline, CDR1 is SGHRS and CDR2 YFSETQ. The V end was cut by 1 base, the J end by 0 bases, with 11 bases between. The DNA for the CDR3 is TGCGCCAGCAGCTTGAGGGACTCCAGCTCTGGGGCCAACGTCCTGACTTTC. Its protein is CASSLRDSSSGANVLTF.

The chain uses TRBV6-5 and TRBJ1-3; D not resolved. Germline assignment: CDR1 MNHEY and CDR2 SVGAGI. Trimming took 7 bases from V and 1 from J, leaving 11 bases between them. The CDR3 runs to 14 residues. The CDR3 spells CASTAVRSGNTIYF. CDR3 sequence (DNA): TGTGCCAGCACTGCCGTGCGGTCTGGAAACACCATATATTTT.

Details on this clone: The sample contains more than one DNA sequence encoding this CDR3. This chain connects TRBV29-1 to TRBJ2-3; perhaps TRBD1 as D (6 bases). Germline assignment: CDR1 SQVTM and CDR2 ANQGSEA. Trimming took 3 bases from V and 2 from J, leaving 9 bases between them. The CDR3 runs 13 residues. The CDR3 sequence is CSVEAGATDTQYF. The CDR3 DNA is TGCAGCGTTGAGGCAGGGGCCACAGATACGCAGTATTTT.

This sequence joins TRBV6-5 and TRBJ2-5, with 10 bases lining up with TRBD2. J was trimmed by 4 bases and V by 11 bases; bases with no gene match: 10. The CDR3 extends over 14 amino acids. Germline V gives CDR1 MNHEY, CDR2 SVGAGI. The DNA for the CDR3 is TGTGCCTCCTGGCAGCGGGGGGGCCGAGAGACCCAGTACTTC. This gives the protein CASWQRGGRETQYF.

The chain combines TRBV2 with TRBJ2-7; D remains unclear. CDR3 length: 12 amino acids. Germline V gene lookup returns CDR1 SNHLY and CDR2 FYNNEI. The ends were cut back, 5 bases at V and 3 bases at J, with 8 bases in the middle. CDR3 nucleotides: TGTGCCAGCAGTCTAGTTAGCTACGAGCAGTACTTC. Translation gives CASSLVSYEQYF.

This rearrangement joins TRBV27 to TRBJ1-1; unclear D gene. V was shortened by 6 bases and J by 0 bases, with 11 bases between the two germline ends. This CDR3 spans 14 amino acids. Germline V CDR1 and CDR2: MNHEY, SMNVEV (reference sequence). DNA for the CDR3: TGTGCCAGCAGAGGAGAACGGGTGAACACTGAAGCTTTCTTT. Translating gives CASRGERVNTEAFF.

This chain uses TRBV5-6 with TRBJ2-7, with a possible D match to TRBD2 (6 bases). V was shortened by 0 bases and J by 5 bases, with 18 bases between the two germline ends. Germline CDR1 reads SGHDT; CDR2 reads YYEEEE. The CDR3 runs 16 residues. In nucleotides, the CDR3 is TGTGCCAGCAGCTTGGCCCAAGGGCAGGGAGGACACGAGCAGTACTTC. It translates to CASSLAQGQGGHEQYF.

The genes are TRBV5-4 and TRBJ1-6; a weak D match, TRBD1 (5 bases). The CDR3 extends over 13 amino acids. CDR1 and CDR2 (germline): SGHNT, YYREEE (reference sequence). V dropped 4 bases and J dropped 7 bases, with 9 bases sitting between them. The CDR3 spells CASSRSGNSPLHF. As DNA, the CDR3 is TGTGCCAGCAGCAGGTCAGGGAATTCACCCCTCCACTTT.

The gene calls are TRBV25-1 and TRBJ1-2; 10 bases align to TRBD1. This CDR3 has 17 amino acids. Trimming took 4 bases from V and 4 from J; bases not matched to a gene: 12. CDR1 and CDR2 (germline): MGHDK, SYGVNS. The CDR3 region is CASSGSRDRGLVYGYTF. Written as DNA, the CDR3 is TGTGCCAGCAGTGGGTCCCGGGACAGGGGTTTGGTCTATGGCTACACCTTC.

The chain couples TRBV18 to TRBJ2-5; no reliable D call. V shed 2 bases and J shed 2 bases, with 9 bases lying between them. The CDR3 contains 14 residues. Germline CDR1 and CDR2: KGHSH and LQKENI. CDR3 sequence (DNA): TGTGCCAGCTCACCATGGGCAGGTCAAGAGACCCAGTACTTC. This codes for CASSPWAGQETQYF.

This chain links TRBV5-1 with TRBJ1-3; a weak D match, TRBD1 (6 bases). The V end was cut by 4 bases, the J end by 4 bases, with 15 bases between. Germline CDR1 and CDR2: SGHRS and YFSETQ. This CDR3 spans 15 amino acids. This CDR3 is CASSAFTGLGNTIYF. The CDR3 DNA reads TGCGCCAGCAGCGCTTTTACAGGGTTGGGAAACACCATATATTTT.

This chain joins TRBV9 and TRBJ2-3; D ambiguous. V gave up 3 bases and J gave up 2 bases, with 4 bases separating them. The CDR3 contains 12 residues. Per the germline V gene, CDR1 is SGDLS and CDR2 is YYNGEE. Written as DNA, the CDR3 is TGTGCCAGCAGCGGCGCCACAGATACGCAGTATTTT. This gives the protein CASSGATDTQYF.

The rearrangement joins TRBV9 to TRBJ1-1, with D maybe TRBD1 (6 bases). This CDR3 spans 14 amino acids. With 2 bases removed from V and 10 bases from J, the gap between germline ends came to 18 bases. Germline V gives CDR1 SGDLS, CDR2 YYNGEE. CDR3 region: CASSVSDRSGVAFF. CDR3 DNA sequence: TGTGCCAGCAGCGTGAGCGACAGGAGCGGTGTAGCTTTCTTT.